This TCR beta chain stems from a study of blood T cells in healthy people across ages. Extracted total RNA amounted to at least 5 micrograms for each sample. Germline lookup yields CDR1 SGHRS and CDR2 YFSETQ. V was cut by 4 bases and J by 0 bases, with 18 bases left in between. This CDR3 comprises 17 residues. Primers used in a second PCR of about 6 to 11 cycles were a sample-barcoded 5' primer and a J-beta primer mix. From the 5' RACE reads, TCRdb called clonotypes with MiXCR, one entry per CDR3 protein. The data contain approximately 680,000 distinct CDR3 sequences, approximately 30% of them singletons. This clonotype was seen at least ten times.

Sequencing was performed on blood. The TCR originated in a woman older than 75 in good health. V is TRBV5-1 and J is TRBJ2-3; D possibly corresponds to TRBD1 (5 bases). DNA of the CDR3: TGCGCCAGCAGCGTAAACAGGCTACAGATTAGCACAGATACGCAGTATTTT. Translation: CASSVNRLQISTDTQYF.